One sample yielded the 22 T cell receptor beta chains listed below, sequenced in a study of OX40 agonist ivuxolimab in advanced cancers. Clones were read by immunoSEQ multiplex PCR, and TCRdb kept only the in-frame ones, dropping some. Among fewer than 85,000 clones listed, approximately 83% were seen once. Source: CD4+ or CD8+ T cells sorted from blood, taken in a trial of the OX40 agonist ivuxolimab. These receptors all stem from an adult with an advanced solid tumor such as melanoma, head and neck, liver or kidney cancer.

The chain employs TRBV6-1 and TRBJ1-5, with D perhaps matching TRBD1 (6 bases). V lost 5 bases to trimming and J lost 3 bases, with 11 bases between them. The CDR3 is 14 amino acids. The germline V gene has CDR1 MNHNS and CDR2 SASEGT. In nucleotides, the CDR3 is TGTGCCAGCAGTCCTACAGGGAACAATCAGCCCCAGCATTTT. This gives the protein CASSPTGNNQPQHF.

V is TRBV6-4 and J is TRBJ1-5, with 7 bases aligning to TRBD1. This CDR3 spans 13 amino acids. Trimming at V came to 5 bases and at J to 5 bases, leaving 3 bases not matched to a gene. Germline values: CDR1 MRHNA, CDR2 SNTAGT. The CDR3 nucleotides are TGTGCCAGCAGTCACGACAGGGATCAGCCCCAGCATTTT. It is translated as CASSHDRDQPQHF.

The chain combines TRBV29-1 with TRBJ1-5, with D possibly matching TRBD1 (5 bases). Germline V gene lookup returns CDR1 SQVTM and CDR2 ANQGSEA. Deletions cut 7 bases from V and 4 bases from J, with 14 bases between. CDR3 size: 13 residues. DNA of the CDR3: TGCAGCGCCCGGTGGGGCGAGAATCAGCCCCAGCATTTT. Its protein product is CSARWGENQPQHF.

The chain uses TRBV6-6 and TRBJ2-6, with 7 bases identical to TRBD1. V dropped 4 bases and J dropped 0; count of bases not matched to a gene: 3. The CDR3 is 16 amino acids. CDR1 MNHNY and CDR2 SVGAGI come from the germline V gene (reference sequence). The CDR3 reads CASSSGQDSGANVLTF. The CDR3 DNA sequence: TGTGCCAGCAGTTCCGGACAGGACTCTGGGGCCAACGTCCTGACTTTC.

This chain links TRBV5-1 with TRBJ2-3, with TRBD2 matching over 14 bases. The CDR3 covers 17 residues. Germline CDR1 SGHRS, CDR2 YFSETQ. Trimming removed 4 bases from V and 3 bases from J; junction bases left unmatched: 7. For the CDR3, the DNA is TGCGCCAGCAGCCTTGCGGGACTAGCGGGGGTTACAGATACGCAGTATTTT. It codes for CASSLAGLAGVTDTQYF.

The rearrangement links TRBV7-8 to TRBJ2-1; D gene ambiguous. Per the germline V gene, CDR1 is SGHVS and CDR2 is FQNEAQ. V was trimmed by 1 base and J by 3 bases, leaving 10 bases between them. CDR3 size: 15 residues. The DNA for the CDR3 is TGTGCCAGCAGCTTAGGGCGCACCCACTACAATGAGCAGTTCTTC. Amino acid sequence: CASSLGRTHYNEQFF. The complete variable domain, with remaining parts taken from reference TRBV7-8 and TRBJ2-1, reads GAGVSQSPRYKVAKRGQDVALRCDPISGHVSLFWYQQALGQGPEFLTYFQNEAQLDKSGLPSDRFFAERPEGSVSTLKIQRTQQEDSAVYLCASSLGRTHYNEQFFGPGTRLTVL.

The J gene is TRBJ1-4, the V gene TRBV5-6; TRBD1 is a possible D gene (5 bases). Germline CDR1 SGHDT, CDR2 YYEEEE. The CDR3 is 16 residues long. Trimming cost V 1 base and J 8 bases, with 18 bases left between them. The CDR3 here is CASSLKGLVLKEKLFF. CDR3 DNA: TGTGCCAGCAGCTTGAAGGGGCTGGTACTTAAAGAAAAACTGTTTTTT.

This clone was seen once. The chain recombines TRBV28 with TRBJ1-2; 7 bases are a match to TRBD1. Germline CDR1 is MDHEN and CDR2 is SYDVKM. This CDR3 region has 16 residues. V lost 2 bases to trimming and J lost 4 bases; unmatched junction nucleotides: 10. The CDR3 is CASSLVREGAVYGYTF. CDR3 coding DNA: TGTGCCAGCAGTTTAGTTCGGGAGGGGGCGGTCTATGGCTACACCTTC.

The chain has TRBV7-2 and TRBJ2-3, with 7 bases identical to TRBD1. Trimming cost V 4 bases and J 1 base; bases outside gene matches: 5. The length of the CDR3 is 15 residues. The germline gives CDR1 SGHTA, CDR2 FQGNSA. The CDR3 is CASSSGQWGTDTQYF. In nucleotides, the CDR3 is TGTGCCAGCAGCTCGGGACAGTGGGGCACAGATACGCAGTATTTT.

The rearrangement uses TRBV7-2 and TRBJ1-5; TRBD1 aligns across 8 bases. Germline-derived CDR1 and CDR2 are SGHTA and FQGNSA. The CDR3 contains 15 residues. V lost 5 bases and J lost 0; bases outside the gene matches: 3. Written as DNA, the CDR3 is TGTGCCAGCAGCCCGGACAGGGCTAGCAATCAGCCCCAGCATTTT. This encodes CASSPDRASNQPQHF. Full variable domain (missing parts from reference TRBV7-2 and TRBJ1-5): GAGVSQSPSNKVTEKGKDVELRCDPISGHTALYWYRQSLGQGLEFLIYFQGNSAPDKSGLPSDRFSAERTGGSVSTLTIQRTQQEDSAVYLCASSPDRASNQPQHFGDGTRLSIL.

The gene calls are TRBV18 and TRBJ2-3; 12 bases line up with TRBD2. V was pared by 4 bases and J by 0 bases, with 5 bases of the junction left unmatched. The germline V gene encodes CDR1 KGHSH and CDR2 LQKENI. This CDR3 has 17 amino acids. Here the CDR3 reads CASSHGTSGLSTDTQYF. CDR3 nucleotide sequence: TGTGCCAGCTCACACGGGACTAGCGGGCTTAGCACAGATACGCAGTATTTT. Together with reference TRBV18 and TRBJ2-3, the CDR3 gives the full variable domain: NAGVMQNPRHLVRRRGQEARLRCSPMKGHSHVYWYRQLPEEGLKFMVYLQKENIIDESGMPKERFSAEFPKEGPSILRIQQVVRGDSAAYFCASSHGTSGLSTDTQYFGPGTRLTVL.

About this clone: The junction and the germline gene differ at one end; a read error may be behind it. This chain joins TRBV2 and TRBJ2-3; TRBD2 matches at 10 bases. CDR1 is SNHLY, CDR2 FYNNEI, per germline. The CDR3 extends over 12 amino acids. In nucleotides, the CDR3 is TGTGCCAGCAGACTAAGGACTAGCGGTACCAGGTTT. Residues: CASRLRTSGTRF.

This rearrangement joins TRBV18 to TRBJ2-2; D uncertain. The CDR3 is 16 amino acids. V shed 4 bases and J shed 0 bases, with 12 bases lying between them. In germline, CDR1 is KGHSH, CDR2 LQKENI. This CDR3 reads CASSRSGISNTGELFF. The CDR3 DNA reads TGTGCCAGCTCACGTTCAGGAATTTCGAACACCGGGGAGCTGTTTTTT.

CDR3: CAWSYGMSNQPQHF. The CDR3 coding sequence is TGTGCCTGGAGTTACGGTATGAGCAATCAGCCCCAGCATTTT. The chain couples TRBV30 to TRBJ1-5; unclear D gene. CDR1 and CDR2 (germline): GTSNPN, SVGIG (reference sequence). The CDR3 has 14 residues. The ends were cut back, 2 bases at V and 1 base at J, with 9 bases in the middle.

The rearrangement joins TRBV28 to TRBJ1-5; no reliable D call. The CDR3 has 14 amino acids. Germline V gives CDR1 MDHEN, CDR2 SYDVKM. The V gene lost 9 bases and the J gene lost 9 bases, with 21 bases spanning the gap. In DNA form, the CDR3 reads TGTGCCAGTTCCTCAAGGCTGGTTCGGCGGCCCCAGCATTTT. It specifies CASSSRLVRRPQHF.

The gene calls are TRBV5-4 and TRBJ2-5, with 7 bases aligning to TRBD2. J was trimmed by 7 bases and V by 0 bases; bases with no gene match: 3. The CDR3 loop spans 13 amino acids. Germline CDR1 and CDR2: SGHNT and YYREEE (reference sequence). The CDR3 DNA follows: TGTGCCAGCAGCTTGGATGGCGGGGGGACCCAGTACTTC. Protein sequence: CASSLDGGGTQYF.

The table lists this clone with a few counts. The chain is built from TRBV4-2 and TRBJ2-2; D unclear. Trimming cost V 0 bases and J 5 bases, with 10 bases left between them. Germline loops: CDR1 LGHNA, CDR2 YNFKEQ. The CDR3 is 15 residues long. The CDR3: CASSQDGPETGELFF. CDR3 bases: TGTGCCAGCAGCCAAGATGGTCCCGAGACCGGGGAGCTGTTTTTT.

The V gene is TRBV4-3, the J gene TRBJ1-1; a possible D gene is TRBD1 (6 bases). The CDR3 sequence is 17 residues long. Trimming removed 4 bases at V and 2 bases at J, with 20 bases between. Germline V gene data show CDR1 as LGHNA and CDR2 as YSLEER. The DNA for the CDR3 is TGCGCCAGCAGCCGTTTCCAGGGCCAGGGGATAAACACTGAAGCTTTCTTT. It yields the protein CASSRFQGQGINTEAFF.

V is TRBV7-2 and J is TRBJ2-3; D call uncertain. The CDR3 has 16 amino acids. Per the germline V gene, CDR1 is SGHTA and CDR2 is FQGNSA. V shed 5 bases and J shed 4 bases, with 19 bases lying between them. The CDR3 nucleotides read TGTGCCAGCAGCGGAACGATAGCAAGACCTTCAGATACGCAGTATTTT. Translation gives CASSGTIARPSDTQYF.

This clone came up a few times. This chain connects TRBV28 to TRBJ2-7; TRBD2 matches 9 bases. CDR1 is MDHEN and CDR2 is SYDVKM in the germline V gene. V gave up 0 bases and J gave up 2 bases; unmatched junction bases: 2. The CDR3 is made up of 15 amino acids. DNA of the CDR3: TGTGCCAGCAGTTTATGGCGCGGGGGGGCCTACGAGCAGTACTTC. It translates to CASSLWRGGAYEQYF.

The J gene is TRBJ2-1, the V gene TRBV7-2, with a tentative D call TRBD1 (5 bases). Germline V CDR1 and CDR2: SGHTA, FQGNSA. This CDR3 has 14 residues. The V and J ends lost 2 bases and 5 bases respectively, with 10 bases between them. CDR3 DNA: TGTGCCAGCAGCTTAACAGGATACCACAATGAGCAGTTCTTC. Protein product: CASSLTGYHNEQFF. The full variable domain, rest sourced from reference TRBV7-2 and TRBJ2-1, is GAGVSQSPSNKVTEKGKDVELRCDPISGHTALYWYRQSLGQGLEFLIYFQGNSAPDKSGLPSDRFSAERTGGSVSTLTIQRTQQEDSAVYLCASSLTGYHNEQFFGPGTRLTVL.

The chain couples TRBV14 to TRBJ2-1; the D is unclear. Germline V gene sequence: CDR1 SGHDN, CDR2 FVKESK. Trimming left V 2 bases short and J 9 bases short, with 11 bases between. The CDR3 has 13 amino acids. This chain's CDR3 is CASSQHPYAEQFF. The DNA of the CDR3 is TGTGCCAGCAGCCAACACCCGTACGCTGAGCAGTTCTTC.